This T cell receptor beta chain originates from a study of T cell repertoires in cytomegalovirus infection. Study at large: CMV epitopes, recently identified HLA-C-restricted and well-studied HLA-B-restricted, were used. Shared public TCR beta signatures pointed to both CMV infection and a matching HLA type. Whole-study results and caveats: It was HLA-C-restricted CMV-specific TCR beta clonotypes that dominated the response ex vivo.

Using its own MiXCR run on the reads, TCRdb lists one record per CDR3 protein. The sample has a few hundred thousand distinct CDR3 sequences, around 25% seen once. A few counts support this clonotype. Its target is not known. The receptor comes from a human donor in good health (CMV status not recorded). Some clones in this sample may be carry-over from other donors' samples. The sample here was cultured PBMCs, taken from culture after CMV antigen stimulation.

CDR3 protein: CASSWGGGGGNEQFF. The CDR3, as DNA: TGTGCCAGCAGCTGGGGGGGCGGGGGGGGCAATGAGCAGTTCTTC. This chain links TRBV7-2 with TRBJ2-1, with 9 bases lining up with TRBD2. The CDR3 is 15 residues long. J gave up 6 bases and V 4 bases, and 7 bases lay outside the gene matches. Germline-derived CDR1 and CDR2 are SGHTA and FQGNSA.